A selection of T cell receptor beta chains follows, all from one sample in a study of blood T cell repertoires in COVID-19. TCRdb's copy holds only in-frame clones and misses some; the assay was immunoSEQ multiplex PCR. The top ten clones hold approximately 2.6% of a sample with about 170,000 clones, about 80% of them seen once. Sequenced material: peripheral blood. The receptor source for this set is a human donor with acute or convalescent COVID-19. The donor label of this sample is uncertain. Both conserved end residues are part of each CDR3. The D gene is left open where the match is weak. Expanded clones get a size class; other rows say once, few or many, or leave the size out.

d_call,j_call,clone_size,v_call,cdr3_nt,cdr3_aa
TRBD2,TRBJ2-2,-,TRBV7-9,TGTGCCAGCAGCCACAGGACTAGCGGGGTATCCGGGGAGCTGTTTTTT,CASSHRTSGVSGELFF
-,TRBJ2-7,-,TRBV6-1,TGTGCCAGCAGTGAAGGGGCAGGGGCCTACGAGCAGTACTTC,CASSEGAGAYEQYF
-,TRBJ2-4,few,TRBV19,TGTGCCAGTAAGGCTGACAGCCAACCCAAAAACATTCAGTACTTC,CASKADSQPKNIQYF
TRBD2,TRBJ2-1,-,TRBV5-4,TGTGCCAGCAGCCCGGGACTAGCGGGATATGGTGAGCAGTTCTTC,CASSPGLAGYGEQFF
-,TRBJ2-1,-,TRBV29-1,TGCAGCGTTGACCGCCGGGACTTGTCGGTGGATGAGCAGTTCTTC,CSVDRRDLSVDEQFF
TRBD2,TRBJ2-7,-,TRBV5-4,TGTGCCAGCAGCTCGCTAGCGGGAGCCGTTACCTACGAGCAGTACTTC,CASSSLAGAVTYEQYF
TRBD1,TRBJ1-4,-,TRBV5-1,TGCGCCAGCAGCCCGGGACAGGGCCCTAATGAAAAACTGTTTTTT,CASSPGQGPNEKLFF
-,TRBJ1-1,-,TRBV6-5,TGTGCCAGCCGGACACTACGGGGAGGCGACACTGAAGCTTTCTTT,CASRTLRGGDTEAFF
TRBD1,TRBJ2-2,-,TRBV7-6,TGTGCCAGCAGCTTAGGCCACGGACAGGGGGCCCCCATGGGCACCGGGGAGCTGTTTTTT,CASSLGHGQGAPMGTGELFF
TRBD2,TRBJ2-7,once,TRBV7-2,TGTGCCAGCAGCTCGGGACTAGCCCGCAGCGAGCAGTACTTC,CASSSGLARSEQYF
-,TRBJ2-5,-,TRBV21-1,TGTGCCAGCAGCAAAGAGAAAGGGGTCGGCGGGACCCAGTACTTC,CASSKEKGVGGTQYF
TRBD1,TRBJ2-2,-,TRBV27,TGTGCCAGCAGTCAGAGGACAGGGAACACCGGGGAGCTGTTTTTT,CASSQRTGNTGELFF
-,TRBJ2-7,-,TRBV5-1,TGCGCCAGCAGCTTGGGACACCCCTACGAGCAGTACTTC,CASSLGHPYEQYF
TRBD2,TRBJ2-1,-,TRBV5-4,TGTGCCAGCAGCTTGATCCGTGGACTAGCGGGATTGAGCTCCTACAATGAGCAGTTCTTC,CASSLIRGLAGLSSYNEQFF
TRBD2,TRBJ2-7,-,TRBV19,TGTGCCAGTAGTAGCAGCGGGAGCTCCTACGAGCAGTACTTC,CASSSSGSSYEQYF
TRBD2,TRBJ2-3,-,TRBV10-3,TGTGCCATCAAGCGGGAGGGGGATACAGATACGCAGTATTTT,CAIKREGDTDTQYF
-,TRBJ1-2,-,TRBV7-2,TGTGCCAGCAGCTCCGTATGGGGGGACTATGGCTACACCTTC,CASSSVWGDYGYTF
TRBD1,TRBJ1-3,few,TRBV7-9,TGTGCCAGCAGCTTAGCGGGACAGGGAGGTGGAAACACCATATATTTT,CASSLAGQGGGNTIYF
-,TRBJ1-5,-,TRBV7-8,TGTGCCAGCAGCCCCCGGGCGGGGGGCAATCAGCCCCAGCATTTT,CASSPRAGGNQPQHF
-,TRBJ2-5,-,TRBV7-6,TGTGCCAGCAGCCCCGGGACACCGACCTTAGGGACCCAGTACTTC,CASSPGTPTLGTQYF
-,TRBJ1-5,-,TRBV6-5,TGTGCCAGCAGTTCGTCCCGCCCCGGGGGCAATCAGCCCCAGCATTTT,CASSSSRPGGNQPQHF
-,TRBJ2-2,-,TRBV29-1,TGCAGCGGGACTGAGAACACCGGGGAGCTGTTTTTT,CSGTENTGELFF